This TCR beta chain was obtained from a study of blood T cells in healthy people across ages (dated by TCRdb to 2014 to 2015). Notes on the research overall: Template switching captured roughly one uniquely barcoded TCR beta cDNA molecule per two T cells in model experiments. To avoid experimental bias, donors of different ages were randomly spread across the sequencing lanes. The study analyzed two additional independent replicas of 1 million unique cDNA reads from the same blood draw for two donors, one aged 18 to 29 and one aged 80 or older. Donors were grouped into four age groups: young (average roughly 15 years), middle-aged (roughly 38), aged (around 60) and long-lived (about 90). Using deep sequencing normalized with unique cDNA molecular identifiers, the study measured how TCR beta repertoire diversity changes with age.

Library preparation employed 5' RACE. A second roughly 7 to 11 cycle PCR used a sample-barcoded 5' primer and a J-beta primer mix. Each TCR beta cDNA molecule received a unique molecular identifier from a template-switch 5' adaptor carrying 12 random nucleotides. At least 2.5 million CDR3-containing paired-end reads were obtained from each sample. All of the RNA was converted into first-strand cDNA using the Mint cDNA synthesis kit, with a TRBC-specific oligonucleotide serving as the primer. After uracil-DNA glycosylase treatment, a first 18-cycle PCR used universal primers M1SS and BC2_uni_R on all cDNA. For the original study's pipeline: Each sample was normalized by randomly selecting 1 million high-quality reads, each carrying a distinct molecular identifier. Reads sharing molecular identifiers were discarded rather than binned into consensus sequences. CDR3 identification, clonotype clustering and error correction used MiTCR with a Q25 quality threshold and the strictest error-elimination algorithm. A nonparametric unseen species model with Euler transformation was used to estimate lower-bound total TCR beta diversity. TCRdb itself trimmed the public reads at Q25 with fastp, ran MiXCR and retained productive beta chains. Each entry merges the rows of one CDR3 protein and shows their most common DNA and genes. The V and J calls, along with clone size, are taken from TCRdb and not from the paper's own processing. The sample table holds fewer than 2 million distinct CDR3 sequences, of which 35% to 50% were seen once. The top ten clonotypes cover more than 20% of the sample.

The roughly 39 donors, aged 6 to 90 years, were systemically healthy Caucasian individuals from Russia. Ten milliliters of peripheral blood were drawn from each donor into EDTA-treated Vacutainer tubes. Ficoll-Paque density-gradient centrifugation was used to isolate PBMCs, with at least 6.5 million per sample. Total RNA, at least 6 micrograms per sample, was extracted from PBMCs with Trizol reagent. For every donor, flow cytometry on a PBMC aliquot measured the percentage of naive CD45RAhigh/CD27high T cells. Beyond this particular receptor, the publication reports: Total diversity estimates from one million sequenced T cells were considered lower bounds and underestimates. Observed TCR beta diversity correlated strongly with the percentage of naive T cells measured by flow cytometry. The CMV infection status of donors was not known, potentially confounding age-related changes in expanded clonotypes. Because profiling used bulk unsorted PBMCs, naive and antigen-experienced compartments could not be compared conclusively. As age increased, observed TCR beta diversity per million T cells dropped in a roughly linear way, and a significant reduction was already evident by age about 36. Compared with the aged group, the long-lived group had more naive CD4+ T cells, fewer expanded clones and increased TCR diversity, a pattern suggesting age selection.

The sample holds a few counts of this clonotype. The antigen it binds to is not known. Per-base quality was not reported, and no clone a single base away is much larger than it. From V the trimming removes 5 bases and from J it removes 0 bases, while the gene matches leave 4 bases of the junction unaccounted for. CDR1 SGHTA and CDR2 FQGNSA were looked up in the germline V gene. From cysteine to phenylalanine, the CDR3 is 14 amino acids long. Only CDR3 DNA remains: 42 bases, in frame from the first base. The rearrangement combines TRBV7-2 with TRBJ2-7, with 7 bases in between that match TRBD1. The sequenced material came from blood. The clonotype was recovered from a human donor in good health. The CDR3: CASSADRDSYEQYF. The bases read TGTGCCAGCAGCGCCGACAGGGACTCCTACGAGCAGTACTTC.